The clone carrying this T cell receptor (beta chain) was seen many times. Its specificity is not known. TCRdb reprocessed the reads with MiXCR, giving one entry per CDR3 protein. The data contain 200,000 or so distinct CDR3 sequences, 25% to 30% of them singletons. Trimming cost V 5 bases and J 3 bases; bases outside gene matches: 5. Germline assignment: CDR1 SEHNR and CDR2 FQNEAQ (reference sequence). This CDR3 spans 15 amino acids. This record belongs to a study of T cell repertoires in cytomegalovirus infection. Study in general: Public TCR beta signatures provided an indication of both CMV infection and a matching HLA type. The study's findings and limits: Ex vivo responses were dominated by HLA-C-restricted CMV-specific TCR beta clonotypes. The cumulative frequency of public TCR beta families identified carriers of CMV plus the relevant HLA.

This receptor was obtained from a human donor in good health (CMV status not recorded). Some clones in this sample may be carry-over from other donors' samples. The chain uses TRBV7-9 and TRBJ2-7; 12 bases align to TRBD1. What was sequenced was PBMCs. CDR3: CASSVGQGARYEQYF. The CDR3 DNA reads as TGTGCCAGCAGCGTGGGACAGGGGGCGCGCTACGAGCAGTACTTC.